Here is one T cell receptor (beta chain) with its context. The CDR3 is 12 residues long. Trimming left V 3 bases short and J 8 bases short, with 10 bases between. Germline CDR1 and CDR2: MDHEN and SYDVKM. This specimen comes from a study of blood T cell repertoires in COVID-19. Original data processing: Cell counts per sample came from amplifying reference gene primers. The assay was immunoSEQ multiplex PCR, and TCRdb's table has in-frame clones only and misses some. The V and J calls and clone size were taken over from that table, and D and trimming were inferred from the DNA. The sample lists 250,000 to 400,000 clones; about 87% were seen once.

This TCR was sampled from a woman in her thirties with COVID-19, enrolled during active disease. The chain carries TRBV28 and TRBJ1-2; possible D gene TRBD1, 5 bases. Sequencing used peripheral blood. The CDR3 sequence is CASSLRGGGYTF. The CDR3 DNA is TGTGCCAGCAGTTTGAGGGGAGGCGGCTACACCTTC.